This TCR beta chain was recorded in a study of cytomegalovirus exposure and HLA in healthy donors. Study at large: In an early release, HLA-typed donors contributed approximately 80 million unique TCR sequences. There were some 410 genotyped donors. Of these, about 86% fell in the genetic ancestry cluster associated with self-reported Caucasian donors.

This clone was recorded once. Its cognate antigen is unknown. The PCR used 60 Vbeta and 13 Jbeta primers. TCRdb keeps only in-frame clones here, not all; method: immunoSEQ multiplex PCR. The sample shows approximately 140,000 clones, about four fifths of them seen only once. Study-level findings and limits: Reports credit the classifier with highly specific, highly sensitive diagnosis of cytomegalovirus status.

Sequenced material: PBMCs. This TCR derives from a woman in her thirties or forties in good health and CMV-seronegative.

CDR3 loop: CASSFSTGGETEAFF. CDR3 coding DNA: TGCGCCAGCAGCTTCTCGACAGGGGGCGAGACTGAAGCTTTCTTT. This chain uses TRBV5-1 with TRBJ1-1, with TRBD1 matching 10 bases. V shed 2 bases and J 5 bases; nucleotides not matched to a gene: 6. The germline gives CDR1 SGHRS, CDR2 YFSETQ. This CDR3 is 15 amino acids long.